A selection of T cell receptor beta chains follows, all from one sample in a study of cytomegalovirus exposure and HLA in healthy donors. The data were produced by immunoSEQ multiplex PCR, yet TCRdb's version contains in-frame clones alone and is incomplete. The sample lists approximately 97,000 clones, approximately 80% occurring once. Sequences were obtained from PBMCs. These receptors all come from a male donor in good health and CMV-seropositive. Each CDR3 is given with its conserved first and last residue. The order of the fields is J gene, V gene, D gene, clone size, CDR3 protein, CDR3 DNA. A D gene is named only where the DNA matches it firmly. Size is omitted from some rows. Given values are once, few, many or a class for expanded clones.

TRBJ1-5 | TRBV6-1 | TRBD1 | once | CASSDPTATGGDQPQHF | TGTGCCAGCAGTGACCCTACCGCTACAGGGGGCGATCAGCCCCAGCATTTT
TRBJ1-2 | TRBV10-3 | TRBD1 | few | CAIIGDRGSNGYTF | TGTGCCATCATAGGGGACAGGGGATCGAATGGCTACACCTTC
TRBJ2-7 | TRBV19 | TRBD1 | NA | CASSSWGLGTGSVNEQYF | TGTGCCAGTAGTTCCTGGGGGTTGGGGACAGGGAGCGTCAACGAGCAGTACTTC
TRBJ2-7 | TRBV5-8 | NA | NA | CASSLIGEQYF | TGTGCCAGCAGCCTTATCGGGGAGCAGTACTTC
TRBJ2-7 | TRBV19 | TRBD2 | NA | CASSSGRAGEQYF | TGTGCCAGTAGTAGCGGGAGGGCCGGAGAGCAGTACTTC
TRBJ2-7 | TRBV4-2 | NA | NA | CASSPTGASREQYF | TGTGCCAGCAGCCCCACCGGAGCGTCCCGGGAGCAGTACTTC
TRBJ2-7 | TRBV19 | TRBD2 | NA | CASERGGEQYF | TGTGCCTCCGAACGGGGGGGCGAGCAGTACTTC
TRBJ2-7 | TRBV15 | TRBD1 | once | CATSPRTGANEQYF | TGTGCCACCAGCCCGCGGACAGGTGCTAACGAGCAGTACTTC
TRBJ1-3 | TRBV7-8 | TRBD1 | NA | CASSQGDRLGNTIYF | TGTGCCAGCAGCCAAGGGGACAGGCTGGGGAACACCATATATTTT
TRBJ2-3 | TRBV10-3 | TRBD1 | NA | CAITKGQGGSTDTQYF | TGTGCCATCACTAAGGGACAGGGAGGGAGCACAGATACGCAGTATTTT
TRBJ2-4 | TRBV28 | TRBD1 | once | CASTRDSSIQYF | TGTGCCAGCACCCGGGACAGTAGCATTCAGTACTTC
TRBJ1-2 | TRBV7-2 | NA | NA | CASSSVQGRGYTF | TGTGCCAGCAGCTCAGTACAGGGACGTGGCTACACCTTC
TRBJ2-7 | TRBV28 | NA | NA | CASSRGSTGYEQYF | TGTGCCAGCAGCCGAGGTTCGACAGGCTACGAGCAGTACTTC
TRBJ2-7 | TRBV27 | TRBD1 | NA | CASINRGGGNEQYF | TGTGCCAGTATAAACAGGGGTGGAGGCAACGAGCAGTACTTC
TRBJ2-7 | TRBV12-5 | NA | NA | CASGGVMGVYEQYF | TGTGCTAGTGGTGGAGTCATGGGAGTATACGAGCAGTACTTC
TRBJ2-7 | TRBV28 | NA | NA | CASSLPGRYEQYF | TGTGCCAGCAGTTTGCCAGGGCGATACGAGCAGTACTTC
TRBJ2-3 | TRBV9 | TRBD2 | NA | CASSPTTSGVTDTQYF | TGTGCCAGCAGCCCCACTACTAGCGGGGTAACGGATACGCAGTATTTT
TRBJ1-4 | TRBV28 | TRBD1 | NA | CASTLDRGENEKLFF | TGTGCCAGCACTTTGGACAGGGGTGAGAACGAAAAACTGTTTTTT
TRBJ2-5 | TRBV6-6 | TRBD2 | NA | CASTIAGGPETQYF | TGTGCCAGCACCATAGCGGGAGGGCCAGAGACCCAGTACTTC
TRBJ2-5 | TRBV5-4 | TRBD1 | NA | CASSSRQGAQETQYF | TGTGCCAGCAGCTCCCGACAGGGTGCCCAAGAGACCCAGTACTTC
TRBJ2-7 | TRBV19 | TRBD1 | NA | CASSNSGGVYEQYF | TGTGCCAGTAGTAACTCAGGGGGTGTTTACGAGCAGTACTTC
TRBJ1-1 | TRBV6-6 | NA | NA | CASSYSGGMNTEAFF | TGTGCCAGCAGTTACTCTGGGGGCATGAACACTGAAGCTTTCTTT
TRBJ1-1 | TRBV7-2 | TRBD1 | NA | CASSSRTGGWGNSEAFF | TGTGCCAGCAGCTCGCGGACAGGGGGCTGGGGGAACTCTGAAGCTTTCTTT
TRBJ2-2 | TRBV30 | TRBD2 | NA | CAWIRASGRTGELFF | TGTGCCTGGATAAGGGCTAGCGGGAGAACCGGGGAGCTGTTTTTT
TRBJ2-7 | TRBV7-6 | NA | NA | CASSLRGSYEQYF | TGTGCCAGCAGCTTAAGGGGGTCATACGAGCAGTACTTC
TRBJ2-7 | TRBV7-8 | TRBD2 | NA | CASSGGGTLYSYEQYF | TGTGCCAGCAGCGGCGGGGGGACACTCTACTCCTACGAGCAGTACTTC
TRBJ2-7 | TRBV18 | TRBD1 | NA | CASSSLLGQGQREQYF | TGTGCCAGCTCATCTCTTTTGGGACAGGGTCAGCGCGAGCAGTACTTC
TRBJ2-1 | TRBV5-1 | TRBD1 | NA | CASSLTDRVSKEQFF | TGCGCCAGCAGCTTGACCGACAGGGTGTCAAAGGAGCAGTTCTTC
TRBJ1-1 | TRBV11-2 | TRBD1 | NA | CASSLGSGGQEAFF | TGTGCCAGCAGCTTAGGGTCAGGGGGCCAGGAAGCTTTCTTT
TRBJ1-1 | TRBV7-3 | NA | NA | CASSPGEWGTEAFF | TGTGCCAGCAGCCCCGGGGAGTGGGGCACTGAAGCTTTCTTT
TRBJ2-7 | TRBV5-6 | NA | NA | CASSFQELYEQYF | TGTGCCAGCAGCTTCCAGGAACTCTACGAGCAGTACTTC
TRBJ2-1 | TRBV11-2 | NA | once | CASSVRHEQFF | TGTGCCAGCAGCGTCCGTCATGAGCAGTTCTTC
TRBJ2-7 | TRBV28 | TRBD2 | NA | CASSLISGSHKQYF | TGTGCCAGCAGTTTAATTAGCGGGAGCCACAAGCAGTACTTC
TRBJ2-3 | TRBV19 | NA | few | CASSIQANTDTQYF | TGTGCCAGTAGTATACAGGCCAACACAGATACGCAGTATTTT
TRBJ2-3 | TRBV2 | TRBD2 | NA | CASSPGLAGVSQYF | TGTGCCAGCAGTCCGGGACTAGCGGGAGTATCGCAGTATTTT
TRBJ2-3 | TRBV5-5 | TRBD1 | NA | CASSFPVTGGADTQYF | TGTGCCAGCAGCTTTCCCGTGACAGGGGGCGCAGATACGCAGTATTTT
TRBJ2-6 | TRBV6-5 | NA | NA | CASWTASSGANVLTF | TGTGCCTCTTGGACAGCCAGCTCTGGGGCCAACGTCCTGACTTTC
TRBJ2-5 | TRBV29-1 | NA | NA | CSVSGQETQYF | TGCAGCGTTAGCGGCCAAGAGACCCAGTACTTC
TRBJ2-7 | TRBV6-5 | NA | NA | CASSYSQGFEQYF | TGTGCCAGCAGTTACAGCCAGGGGTTCGAGCAGTACTTC
TRBJ2-7 | TRBV5-4 | TRBD1 | NA | CASSLQGAVGEQYF | TGTGCCAGCAGCTTACAGGGGGCTGTCGGGGAGCAGTACTTC
TRBJ1-1 | TRBV10-3 | TRBD1 | NA | CAISDEGARILEAFF | TGTGCCATCAGTGACGAGGGGGCGAGAATTCTTGAAGCTTTCTTT
TRBJ1-4 | TRBV7-9 | TRBD1 | NA | CASSLQQGANEKLFF | TGTGCCAGCAGCCTTCAACAGGGGGCTAATGAAAAACTGTTTTTT
TRBJ2-7 | TRBV2 | NA | NA | CASRGGYNSYEQYF | TGTGCCAGCCGCGGAGGTTACAACTCCTACGAGCAGTACTTC